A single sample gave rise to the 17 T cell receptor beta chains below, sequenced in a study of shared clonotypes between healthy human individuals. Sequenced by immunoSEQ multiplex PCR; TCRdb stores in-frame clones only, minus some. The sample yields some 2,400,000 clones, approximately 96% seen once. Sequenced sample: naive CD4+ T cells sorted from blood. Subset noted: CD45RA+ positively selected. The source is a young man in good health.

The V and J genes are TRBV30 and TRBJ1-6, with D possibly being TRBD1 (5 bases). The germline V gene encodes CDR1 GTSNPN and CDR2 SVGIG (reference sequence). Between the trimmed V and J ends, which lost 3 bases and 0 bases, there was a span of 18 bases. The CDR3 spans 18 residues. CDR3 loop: CAWRKGATSSSYNSPLHF. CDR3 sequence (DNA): TGTGCCTGGAGAAAAGGGGCCACGTCGAGCTCCTATAATTCACCCCTCCACTTT.

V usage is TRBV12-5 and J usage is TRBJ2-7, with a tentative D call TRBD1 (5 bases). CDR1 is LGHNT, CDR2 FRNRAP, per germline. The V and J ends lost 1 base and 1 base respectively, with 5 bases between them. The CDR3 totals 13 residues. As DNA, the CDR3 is TGTGCTAGTGGTTTGGGACAGTCCTACGAGCAGTACTTC. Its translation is CASGLGQSYEQYF.

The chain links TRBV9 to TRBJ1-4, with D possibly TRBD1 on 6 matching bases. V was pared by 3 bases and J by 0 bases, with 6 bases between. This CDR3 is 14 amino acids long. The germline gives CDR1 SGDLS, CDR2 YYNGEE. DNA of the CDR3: TGTGCCAGCAGCGAGGGGGCAACTAATGAAAAACTGTTTTTT. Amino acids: CASSEGATNEKLFF.

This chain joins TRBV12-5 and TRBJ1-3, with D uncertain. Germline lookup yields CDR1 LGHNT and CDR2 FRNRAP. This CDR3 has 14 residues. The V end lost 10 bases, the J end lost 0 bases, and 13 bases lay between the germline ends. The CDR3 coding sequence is TGTGCTACCGGCAGCCGGCCCTCTGGAAACACCATATATTTT. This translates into CATGSRPSGNTIYF.

CDR3 DNA sequence: TGTGCCAGCAGTCCAGCGGGGTCCCCTCAGCCCCAGCATTTT. This translates into CASSPAGSPQPQHF. The rearrangement uses TRBV27 and TRBJ1-5; no reliable D call. V lost 5 bases, J lost 6 bases, and 14 bases lay in between. CDR1 and CDR2 from the germline V gene are MNHEY and SMNVEV (reference sequence). The CDR3 is 14 amino acids.

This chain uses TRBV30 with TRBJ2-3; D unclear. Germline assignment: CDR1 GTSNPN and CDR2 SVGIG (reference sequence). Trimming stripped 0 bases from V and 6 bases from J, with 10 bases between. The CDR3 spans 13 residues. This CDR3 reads CAWSVGLGDTQYF. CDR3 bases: TGTGCCTGGAGTGTAGGGCTGGGGGATACGCAGTATTTT.

The chain's CDR3 is CASNKQGYSNQPQHF. DNA for the CDR3: TGTGCCAGCAACAAACAGGGGTATAGCAATCAGCCCCAGCATTTT. The chain carries TRBV2 and TRBJ1-5, with 7 nucleotides matching TRBD1. CDR1 and CDR2 (germline): SNHLY, FYNNEI. V shed 7 bases, J shed 0 bases, and the junction held 6 bases outside the gene matches. The CDR3 contains 15 residues. The variable domain in full, with the rest retrieved from reference TRBV2 and TRBJ1-5, is EPEVTQTPSHQVTQMGQEVILRCVPISNHLYFYWYRQILGQKVEFLVSFYNNEISEKSEIFDDQFSVERPDGSNFTLKIRSTKLEDSAMYFCASNKQGYSNQPQHFGDGTRLSIL.

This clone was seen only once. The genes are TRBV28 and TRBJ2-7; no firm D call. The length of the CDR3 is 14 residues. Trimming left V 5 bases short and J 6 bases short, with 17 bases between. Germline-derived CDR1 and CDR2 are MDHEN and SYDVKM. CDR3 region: CASSPPVRKGEQYF. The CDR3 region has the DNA TGTGCCAGCAGTCCACCGGTCAGGAAGGGCGAGCAGTACTTC.

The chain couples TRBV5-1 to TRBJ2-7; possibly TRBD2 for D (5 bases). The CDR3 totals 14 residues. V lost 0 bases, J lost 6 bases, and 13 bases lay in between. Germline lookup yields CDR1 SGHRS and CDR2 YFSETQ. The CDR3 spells CASSLDPEAVEQYF. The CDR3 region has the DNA TGCGCCAGCAGCTTGGACCCGGAGGCAGTCGAGCAGTACTTC.

CDR3 region: CASSLASSGYNEQFF. CDR3 bases: TGCGCCAGCAGCTTGGCCTCTAGCGGGTACAATGAGCAGTTCTTC. The chain has TRBV5-1 and TRBJ2-1, with 8 nucleotides matching TRBD2. V was pared by 0 bases and J by 4 bases, with 3 bases of the junction left unmatched. The CDR3 extends over 15 amino acids. Germline V CDR1 and CDR2: SGHRS, YFSETQ.

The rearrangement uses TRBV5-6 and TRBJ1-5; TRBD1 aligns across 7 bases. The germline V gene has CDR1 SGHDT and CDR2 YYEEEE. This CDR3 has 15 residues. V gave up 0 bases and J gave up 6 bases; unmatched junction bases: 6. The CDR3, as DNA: TGTGCCAGCAGCTTGGGGGGAGGGGGCGGTCAGCCCCAGCATTTT. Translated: CASSLGGGGGQPQHF. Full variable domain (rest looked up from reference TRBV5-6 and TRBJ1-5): DAGVTQSPTHLIKTRGQQVTLRCSPKSGHDTVSWYQQALGQGPQFIFQYYEEEERQRGNFPDRFSGHQFPNYSSELNVNALLLGDSALYLCASSLGGGGGQPQHFGDGTRLSIL.

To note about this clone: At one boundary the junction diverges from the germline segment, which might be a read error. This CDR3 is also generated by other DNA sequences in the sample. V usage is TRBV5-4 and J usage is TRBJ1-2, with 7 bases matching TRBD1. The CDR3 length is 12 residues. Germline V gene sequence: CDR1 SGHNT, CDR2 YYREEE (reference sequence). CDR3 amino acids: CASSLDRSGYTF. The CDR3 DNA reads TGTGCCAGCAGTTTGGACAGGTCCGGCTACACCTTC.

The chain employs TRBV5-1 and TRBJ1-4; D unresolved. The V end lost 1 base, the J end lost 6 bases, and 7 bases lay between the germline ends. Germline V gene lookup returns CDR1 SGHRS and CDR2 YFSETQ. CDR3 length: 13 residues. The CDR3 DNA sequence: TGCGCCAGCAGCTTGAACGCCGATGAAAAACTGTTTTTT. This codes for CASSLNADEKLFF.

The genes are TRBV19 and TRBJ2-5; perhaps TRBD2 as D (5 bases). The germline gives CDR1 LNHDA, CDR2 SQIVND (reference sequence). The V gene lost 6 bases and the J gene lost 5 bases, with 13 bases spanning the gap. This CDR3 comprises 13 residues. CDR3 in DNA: TGTGCCAGTAGGTCCCTAACGGGGGAGACCCAGTACTTC. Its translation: CASRSLTGETQYF.

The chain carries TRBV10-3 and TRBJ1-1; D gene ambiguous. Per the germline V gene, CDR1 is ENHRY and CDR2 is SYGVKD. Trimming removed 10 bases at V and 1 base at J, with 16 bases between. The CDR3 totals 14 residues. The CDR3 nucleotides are TGTGCCACCCTATTTGGGGTGACGAACACTGAAGCTTTCTTT. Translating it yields CATLFGVTNTEAFF.

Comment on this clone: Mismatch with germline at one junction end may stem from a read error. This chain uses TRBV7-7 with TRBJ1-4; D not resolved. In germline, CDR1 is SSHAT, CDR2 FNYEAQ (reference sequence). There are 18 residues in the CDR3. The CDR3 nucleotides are TGTGCTAGCAGCTTAGCACCCTGGACGCCTGCAACTAATGAAAAACTGTTTTTT. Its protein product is CASSLAPWTPATNEKLFF.

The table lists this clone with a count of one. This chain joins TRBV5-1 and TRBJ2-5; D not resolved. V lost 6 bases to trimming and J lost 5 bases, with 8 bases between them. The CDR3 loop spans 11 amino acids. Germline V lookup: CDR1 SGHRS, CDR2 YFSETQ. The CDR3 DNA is TGCGCCAGCACCTCATCGGAGACCCAGTACTTC. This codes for CASTSSETQYF.